The entry that follows covers one T cell receptor beta chain sequence. Its antigen is not known. The source of the sample is a study of blood T cells in healthy people across ages. Overall study results and limits: The donors' CMV status was not determined, possibly confounding changes in expanded clonotypes.

Investigators took 8 to 10 milliliters of peripheral blood from every donor. The CDR3 length is 13 residues. CDR1 is MNHEY, CDR2 SMNVEV, per germline (reference sequence). Deletions cut 4 bases from V and 8 bases from J, with 11 bases between. The use of a sample-barcoded 5' primer and a J-beta primer mix characterized a second PCR of roughly 7 to 11 cycles. TCRdb redid the calling of the 5' RACE reads with MiXCR, one entry per CDR3 protein. The sample contains about 1.5 million distinct CDR3 sequences, 35% to 45% of which appear only once. The rearrangement links TRBV27 to TRBJ1-4; weak D call: TRBD1 (5 bases). This TCR was recovered from a young woman in good health. The sequenced material came from blood. The CDR3 nucleotides read TGTGCCAGCAGTTCCCAGGGCGGGGAAAAACTGTTTTTT. This sequence encodes CASSSQGGEKLFF.